The rows below give T cell receptor beta chains drawn from one sample of a study of T-cell reconstitution after alpha-beta-depleted transplantation in children. TCRdb re-analysed the PCR reads in MiXCR, keeping a single row per CDR3 protein. The sample consists of about 690,000 distinct CDR3 sequences, around 17% of them appearing once. This specimen was PBMCs from the stem cell graft donor, taken from the stem cell graft. Receptors were obtained from a human donor who donated a stem cell graft to a child with acute myeloid leukemia. Both conserved end residues are part of each CDR3. The D gene is left open where the match is weak. Not every row has a clone size; where given, it reads once, few, many or a size class.

cdr3_aa: CASSGQGKNIQYF
cdr3_nt: TGTGCCAGCAGCGGACAGGGCAAAAACATTCAGTACTTC
v_call: TRBV6-5
j_call: TRBJ2-4
clone_size: many
d_call: TRBD1

cdr3_aa: CASSISGGANNEQFF
cdr3_nt: TGTGCCAGCAGCATTAGCGGGGGGGCAAACAATGAGCAGTTCTTC
v_call: TRBV7-3
j_call: TRBJ2-1
clone_size: few
d_call: TRBD2

cdr3_aa: CAWSVPTDTQYF
cdr3_nt: TGTGCCTGGAGTGTACCCACAGATACGCAGTATTTT
v_call: TRBV30
j_call: TRBJ2-3
clone_size: many
d_call: NA

cdr3_aa: CASTPLEGTQYF
cdr3_nt: TGTGCCAGCACCCCGCTCGAGGGCACGCAGTATTTT
v_call: TRBV7-2
j_call: TRBJ2-3
clone_size: NA
d_call: NA

cdr3_aa: CASSQELGVAQHF
cdr3_nt: TGTGCCAGCTCACAAGAACTTGGGGTTGCCCAGCATTTT
v_call: TRBV18
j_call: TRBJ1-5
clone_size: NA
d_call: NA

cdr3_aa: CASRRRGDPSYEQYF
cdr3_nt: TGTGCCAGCAGGCGACGGGGGGACCCCTCCTACGAGCAGTACTTC
v_call: TRBV6-1
j_call: TRBJ2-7
clone_size: NA
d_call: TRBD2

cdr3_aa: CASSQGGQPQHF
cdr3_nt: TGTGCCAGCAGTCAGGGGGGGCAGCCCCAGCATTTT
v_call: TRBV6-1
j_call: TRBJ1-5
clone_size: few
d_call: TRBD1

cdr3_aa: CASSLALTGSYEQYF
cdr3_nt: TGTGCCAGCAGCTTAGCGCTAACGGGGTCCTACGAGCAGTACTTC
v_call: TRBV7-2
j_call: TRBJ2-7
clone_size: many
d_call: NA

cdr3_aa: CASSGKADEGYTF
cdr3_nt: TGCGCCAGCAGCGGTAAGGCCGACGAGGGCTACACCTTC
v_call: TRBV5-1
j_call: TRBJ1-2
clone_size: many
d_call: NA

cdr3_aa: CASSLSGKSSGANVLTF
cdr3_nt: TGTGCCAGCAGCCTGTCGGGGAAAAGCTCTGGGGCCAACGTCCTGACTTTC
v_call: TRBV12-3/TRBV12-4
j_call: TRBJ2-6
clone_size: NA
d_call: NA

cdr3_aa: CASSHMLAGGTDTQYF
cdr3_nt: TGCGCCAGCAGCCATATGTTAGCGGGGGGCACAGATACGCAGTATTTT
v_call: TRBV4-1
j_call: TRBJ2-3
clone_size: NA
d_call: TRBD2

cdr3_aa: CATKMGPGPQYF
cdr3_nt: TGTGCCACCAAGATGGGCCCGGGACCGCAGTATTTT
v_call: TRBV12-3/TRBV12-4
j_call: TRBJ2-3
clone_size: few
d_call: NA

cdr3_aa: CASSVGETGYEQYF
cdr3_nt: TGTGCCAGCAGCGTAGGGGAAACCGGCTACGAGCAGTACTTC
v_call: TRBV9
j_call: TRBJ2-7
clone_size: many
d_call: NA

cdr3_aa: CASSLVPSGGSQNTGELFF
cdr3_nt: TGCGCCAGCAGCTTGGTTCCTAGCGGGGGATCACAGAACACCGGGGAGCTGTTTTTT
v_call: TRBV5-1
j_call: TRBJ2-2
clone_size: few
d_call: TRBD2

cdr3_aa: CSARDLDLGTGANTGELFF
cdr3_nt: TGCAGTGCTAGAGATCTCGACCTGGGGACAGGCGCGAACACCGGGGAGCTGTTTTTT
v_call: TRBV20-1
j_call: TRBJ2-2
clone_size: many
d_call: TRBD1

cdr3_aa: CSVKEQGANQPQHF
cdr3_nt: TGCAGCGTTAAGGAACAGGGGGCCAATCAGCCCCAGCATTTT
v_call: TRBV29-1
j_call: TRBJ1-5
clone_size: many
d_call: TRBD1

cdr3_aa: CASSFRDSGDEQFF
cdr3_nt: TGCGCCAGCAGCTTCCGGGACAGCGGAGATGAGCAGTTCTTC
v_call: TRBV5-1
j_call: TRBJ2-1
clone_size: NA
d_call: TRBD1